This record concerns one T cell receptor beta chain sequence. The V and J ends lost 1 base and 0 bases respectively, with 9 bases between them. In germline, CDR1 is LGHNA, CDR2 YSLEER. The length of the CDR3 is 15 residues. This record comes from a study of identical twins. TCRdb passed the 5' RACE reads through MiXCR, listing each CDR3 protein once. Among about 520,000 distinct CDR3 sequences listed, under 25% were seen once. The same specimen was also included in a second study, on T cells expressing NK-cell markers. This second report adds: The CD3+CD56-NKG2C+ fraction was also led by these clonotypes in a few donors.

This receptor was identified in a woman aged 18 to 35 in good health. Sequenced: CD4+ T cells sorted from blood. This chain uses TRBV4-3 with TRBJ1-2, with D possibly matching TRBD1 (6 bases). CDR3 in DNA: TGCGCCAGCAGCCAAGTGGGGGCATCTAACTATGGCTACACCTTC. As protein: CASSQVGASNYGYTF.